Below, 31 T cell receptor beta chains from the same sample are listed, as sequenced in a study of blood T cell repertoires in COVID-19. Measured with immunoSEQ multiplex PCR; TCRdb has only the in-frame clones, and not every one. The data hold about 120,000 clones, with around 77% observed a single time. Input material: peripheral blood. These receptors were taken from a man in his sixties with active or convalescent COVID-19.

V and J are TRBV29-1 and TRBJ1-4, with 9 bases lining up with TRBD1. The CDR3 loop spans 13 amino acids. CDR1 and CDR2 (germline): SQVTM, ANQGSEA. Losses at the gene ends were 4 bases for V and 8 bases for J; bases not matched to a gene: 5. The CDR3, as DNA: TGCAGCGTTGGGGGGACAGGGAGGGAAAAACTGTTTTTT. Protein sequence: CSVGGTGREKLFF.

V usage is TRBV29-1 and J usage is TRBJ1-5; possible D gene TRBD1, 5 bases. Germline lookup yields CDR1 SQVTM and CDR2 ANQGSEA. CDR3 length: 16 amino acids. V dropped 6 bases and J dropped 1 base, with 19 bases sitting between them. This CDR3 reads CSVTKGTGGSNQPQHF. The CDR3 region has the DNA TGCAGCGTGACTAAGGGGACGGGGGGAAGCAATCAGCCCCAGCATTTT.

The chain uses TRBV29-1 and TRBJ2-7; tentative D call: TRBD1 (6 bases). CDR1 is SQVTM, CDR2 ANQGSEA, per germline. Trimming removed 7 bases from V and 2 bases from J, with 12 bases in between. The CDR3 is 12 amino acids. CDR3 nucleotides: TGCAGCGGCCGGGACAACACCTACGAGCAGTACTTC. Encoded protein: CSGRDNTYEQYF.

J is TRBJ2-1 and V is TRBV11-2; TRBD2 agrees at 8 bases. The trim removed 5 bases at V and 3 bases at J, leaving 9 bases unmatched. The CDR3 loop spans 16 amino acids. Germline V lookup: CDR1 SGHAT, CDR2 FQNNGV. CDR3 nucleotides: TGTGCCAGCAGCCAACCAGCGGGAGCGTTCTACAATGAGCAGTTCTTC. Encoded protein: CASSQPAGAFYNEQFF.

The CDR3 spells CASSAEDRGEQYF. The CDR3 DNA is TGTGCCAGCAGCGCAGAAGACAGGGGCGAGCAGTACTTC. The chain carries TRBV2 and TRBJ2-7; TRBD1 agrees at 8 bases. This CDR3 has 13 residues. V lost 6 bases to trimming and J lost 6 bases; unmatched junction nucleotides: 7. Germline V gene sequence: CDR1 SNHLY, CDR2 FYNNEI.

The count of this clone is one. The CDR3 sequence is CSASDLASSQETQYF. The DNA for the CDR3 is TGCAGTGCTAGTGACCTAGCGTCTTCCCAAGAGACCCAGTACTTC. The gene calls are TRBV20-1 and TRBJ2-5; TRBD2 is a possible D gene (6 bases). Germline CDR1 is DFQATT and CDR2 is SNEGSKA (reference sequence). This CDR3 is 15 amino acids long. V was shortened by 3 bases and J by 1 base, with 15 bases between the two germline ends.

This clone was recorded a few times. CDR3 amino acids: CASSPGTSGRGMYF. As DNA, the CDR3 is TGTGCCAGCAGTCCCGGGACTAGCGGGAGAGGAATGTACTTC. The chain joins TRBV6-5 to TRBJ2-7; 14 nucleotides match TRBD2. The CDR3 has 14 amino acids. The junction had 9 bases not matched to a gene; V was cut back by 5 bases and J by 12 bases. From germline, CDR1 is MNHEY and CDR2 SVGAGI.

Comment on this clone: Other DNA sequences within the sample encode an identical CDR3. The CDR3 is CASSPDRGNQPQHF. The CDR3 DNA sequence: TGCGCCAGCAGCCCGGACAGGGGGAATCAGCCCCAGCATTTT. The chain joins TRBV5-1 to TRBJ1-5; TRBD1 agrees at 10 bases. The V gene end was trimmed by 4 bases and the J gene end by 4 bases; junction bases not matched to a gene: 2. Germline-derived CDR1 and CDR2 are SGHRS and YFSETQ. This CDR3 is 14 amino acids long. Filled out from reference TRBV5-1 and TRBJ1-5, the complete variable domain reads KAGVTQTPRYLIKTRGQQVTLSCSPISGHRSVSWYQQTPGQGLQFLFEYFSETQRNKGNFPGRFSGRQFSNSRSEMNVSTLELGDSALYLCASSPDRGNQPQHFGDGTRLSIL.

The chain uses TRBV6-2 or TRBV6-3 and TRBJ1-2; D is ambiguous. Germline-derived CDR1 and CDR2 are MNHEY and SVGEGT. The CDR3 loop spans 14 amino acids. Deletions cut 2 bases from V and 8 bases from J, with 15 bases between. CDR3 residues: CASSYGRGGDGYTF. The DNA of the CDR3 is TGTGCCAGCAGTTACGGTCGGGGAGGCGACGGCTACACCTTC.

The gene calls are TRBV28 and TRBJ2-7; D perhaps matches TRBD2 (5 bases). The CDR3 has 12 amino acids. The V gene's germline CDR1 is MDHEN and CDR2 SYDVKM. Trimming cost V 5 bases and J 3 bases, with 8 bases left between them. DNA of the CDR3: TGTGCCAGCAGTAACGGGATCTACGAGCAGTACTTC. Protein sequence: CASSNGIYEQYF.

The rearrangement uses TRBV29-1 and TRBJ2-3, with 13 positions matching TRBD2. Germline assignment: CDR1 SQVTM and CDR2 ANQGSEA. The CDR3 is 14 amino acids. The junction had 9 bases not matched to a gene; V was cut back by 7 bases and J by 8 bases. For the CDR3, the DNA is TGCAGCGCTAGGACTAGCGGGAGTGGGGGTACGCAGTATTTT. Translation: CSARTSGSGGTQYF.

This clone has more than one count but fewer than ten. The chain recombines TRBV19 with TRBJ1-3; D is uncertain. Trimming removed 5 bases from V and 8 bases from J, with 16 bases in between. The germline V gene encodes CDR1 LNHDA and CDR2 SQIVND (reference sequence). The length of the CDR3 is 14 residues. The DNA of the CDR3 is TGTGCCAGTAGTCCCACGGGGTCTGTTGACACCATATATTTT. This encodes CASSPTGSVDTIYF.

The J gene is TRBJ1-5, the V gene TRBV7-2; D ambiguous. Trimming left V 2 bases short and J 3 bases short, with 11 bases between. This CDR3 has 15 residues. The germline gives CDR1 SGHTA, CDR2 FQGNSA. CDR3 DNA: TGTGCCAGCAGCTTATCCTCGGGTCCCAATCAGCCCCAGCATTTT. Its translation: CASSLSSGPNQPQHF.

V gene TRBV29-1 combines with J gene TRBJ1-3; D uncertain. The CDR3 totals 12 residues. Germline values: CDR1 SQVTM, CDR2 ANQGSEA. The ends were cut back, 1 base at V and 6 bases at J, with 7 bases in the middle. The CDR3 nucleotides read TGCAGCGTTGAAGTGGCCTTAAACACCATATATTTT. It specifies CSVEVALNTIYF. Full variable domain (rest looked up from reference TRBV29-1 and TRBJ1-3): SAVISQKPSRDICQRGTSLTIQCQVDSQVTMMFWYRQQPGQSLTLIATANQGSEATYESGFVIDKFPISRPNLTFSTLTVSNMSPEDSSIYLCSVEVALNTIYFGEGSWLTVV.

The CDR3: CASTPPSGLLLGEQYF. The CDR3 DNA follows: TGTGCCAGCACCCCCCCGTCGGGACTACTCCTAGGCGAGCAGTACTTC. This sequence joins TRBV7-9 and TRBJ2-7, with 7 positions matching TRBD2. Germline CDR1 reads SEHNR; CDR2 reads FQNEAQ (reference sequence). Trimming took 7 bases from V and 6 from J; bases not matched to a gene: 18. This CDR3 has 16 amino acids. The variable domain in full, with the rest retrieved from reference TRBV7-9 and TRBJ2-7, is DTGVSQNPRHKITKRGQNVTFRCDPISEHNRLYWYRQTLGQGPEFLTYFQNEAQLEKSRLLSDRFSAERPKGSFSTLEIQRTEQGDSAMYLCASTPPSGLLLGEQYFGPGTRLTVT.

In DNA form, the CDR3 reads TGTGCCAGCAGTTCCGCGTCAGCGGGTGAAGCTTTCTTT. Its translation is CASSSASAGEAFF. The chain employs TRBV6-6 and TRBJ1-1; D call uncertain. V was cut by 4 bases and J by 7 bases, with 13 bases left in between. The CDR3 covers 13 residues. Looked up from germline, CDR1 is MNHNY and CDR2 is SVGAGI (reference sequence).

This chain joins TRBV11-2 and TRBJ2-7; a possible D gene is TRBD2 (7 bases). The V end was cut by 5 bases, the J end by 6 bases, with 14 bases between. CDR1 SGHAT and CDR2 FQNNGV come from the germline V gene. The CDR3 loop spans 13 amino acids. The CDR3 here is CASSRGGGGEQYF. CDR3 nucleotides: TGTGCCAGCAGCAGAGGCGGGGGCGGCGAGCAGTACTTC.

This chain joins TRBV7-2 and TRBJ1-4, with D unclear. The CDR3 has 14 amino acids. The V end was cut by 0 bases, the J end by 1 base, with 3 bases between. Germline loops: CDR1 SGHTA, CDR2 FQGNSA. The chain's CDR3 is CASSLAGTNEKLFF. As DNA, the CDR3 is TGTGCCAGCAGCTTAGCCGGAACTAATGAAAAACTGTTTTTT.

The J gene is TRBJ1-1, the V gene TRBV19, with 8 bases identical to TRBD1. With V trimmed by 8 bases and J by 0 bases, 5 bases remained unmatched. The CDR3 has 14 residues. Looked up from germline, CDR1 is LNHDA and CDR2 is SQIVND (reference sequence). The CDR3 coding sequence is TGTGCCAGTGGAACGACAGGGGTGAACACTGAAGCTTTCTTT. It yields the protein CASGTTGVNTEAFF. The variable domain in full, completed from reference TRBV19 and TRBJ1-1, reads DGGITQSPKYLFRKEGQNVTLSCEQNLNHDAMYWYRQDPGQGLRLIYYSQIVNDFQKGDIAEGYSVSREKKESFPLTVTSAQKNPTAFYLCASGTTGVNTEAFFGQGTRLTVV.

This clone appeared once. The chain recombines TRBV6-6 with TRBJ2-2; possible D gene TRBD2, 6 bases. V lost 3 bases and J lost 7, with 18 bases in between. The germline V gene has CDR1 MNHNY and CDR2 SVGAGI (reference sequence). This CDR3 spans 16 amino acids. The CDR3 bases are TGTGCCAGCAGTTATCTACCTGGGCGGGAAGACGGGGAGCTGTTTTTT. This encodes CASSYLPGREDGELFF.

A note on this clone: In the same sample, other DNA sequences code for this CDR3. The rearrangement uses TRBV6-5 and TRBJ2-1; D possibly corresponds to TRBD1 (6 bases). V lost 0 bases and J 0 bases, leaving 9 bases between the germline ends. Germline CDR1 MNHEY, CDR2 SVGAGI. The CDR3 covers 16 residues. The CDR3 bases are TGTGCCAGCAGTTACTCGGGGGCCCGCTCCTACAATGAGCAGTTCTTC. Translating gives CASSYSGARSYNEQFF.

J is TRBJ2-7 and V is TRBV20-1, with 11 bases identical to TRBD1. Germline V gene lookup returns CDR1 DFQATT and CDR2 SNEGSKA (reference sequence). Trimming at V came to 3 bases and at J to 9 bases, leaving 13 bases not matched to a gene. CDR3 size: 15 residues. CDR3 protein: CSASLSGTGGEGQYF. Written as DNA, the CDR3 is TGCAGTGCTAGTCTATCCGGGACAGGGGGAGAGGGGCAGTACTTC.

The chain is built from TRBV2 and TRBJ2-1, with a tentative D call TRBD1 (7 bases). The CDR3 totals 15 residues. CDR1 and CDR2 from the germline V gene are SNHLY and FYNNEI. Trimming stripped 6 bases from V and 4 bases from J, with 16 bases between. The chain's CDR3 is CASRGGRGTYNEQFF. CDR3 sequence (DNA): TGTGCCAGCAGGGGGGGCAGGGGGACTTACAATGAGCAGTTCTTC.

The chain has TRBV9 and TRBJ2-7, with 9 bases fitting TRBD1. The CDR3 runs to 14 residues. Germline assignment: CDR1 SGDLS and CDR2 YYNGEE. V was pared by 0 bases and J by 7 bases, with 5 bases of the junction left unmatched. The CDR3 DNA is TGTGCCAGCAGCGTAGACAGGGGGCCTTCGGAGCAGTACTTC. Translating it yields CASSVDRGPSEQYF.

This clone was seen once. This rearrangement joins TRBV25-1 to TRBJ2-5, with D tentatively TRBD1 (5 bases). The CDR3 runs to 16 residues. V lost 3 bases and J lost 3, with 17 bases in between. Germline CDR1 is MGHDK and CDR2 is SYGVNS. Written as DNA, the CDR3 is TGTGCCAGCAGTGACCCCGACACCGACAGCGAAGAGACCCAGTACTTC. The encoded protein is CASSDPDTDSEETQYF.

V gene TRBV28 combines with J gene TRBJ2-5, with 13 bases matching TRBD2. The CDR3 spans 17 residues. CDR1 and CDR2 from the germline V gene are MDHEN and SYDVKM. The trim removed 5 bases at V and 5 bases at J, leaving 11 bases unmatched. This CDR3 reads CASSPGLAGVRGETQYF. CDR3 sequence (DNA): TGTGCCAGCAGTCCCGGACTAGCGGGAGTACGGGGGGAGACCCAGTACTTC.

The chain combines TRBV7-9 with TRBJ2-3; D ambiguous. CDR1 and CDR2 from the germline V gene are SEHNR and FQNEAQ (reference sequence). This CDR3 is 13 amino acids long. V dropped 1 base and J dropped 1 base, with 3 bases sitting between them. The CDR3, as DNA: TGTGCCAGCAGCTTAGGAGGCACAGATACGCAGTATTTT. It is translated as CASSLGGTDTQYF.

This chain links TRBV7-9 with TRBJ1-1, with 11 bases matching TRBD1. Germline assignment: CDR1 SEHNR and CDR2 FQNEAQ (reference sequence). The CDR3 is made up of 15 amino acids. V gave up 5 bases and J gave up 3 bases; unmatched junction bases: 5. The CDR3 DNA is TGTGCCAGCAGCGGACAGGGGGCGTGGGACACTGAAGCTTTCTTT. Translation: CASSGQGAWDTEAFF.

The J gene is TRBJ2-7, the V gene TRBV6-2 or TRBV6-3, with D possibly matching TRBD1 (5 bases). The CDR3 sequence is 15 residues long. Trimming left V 0 bases short and J 2 bases short, with 11 bases between. Germline-derived CDR1 and CDR2 are MNHEY and SVGEGT. This chain's CDR3 is CASSYSGQVAYEQYF. CDR3 DNA sequence: TGTGCCAGCAGTTACTCGGGGCAGGTGGCCTACGAGCAGTACTTC.

This clone is a singleton in its sample. The chain couples TRBV3-1 (or the pseudogene TRBV3-2) to TRBJ2-3; D ambiguous. Trimming cost V 4 bases and J 5 bases, with 19 bases left between them. CDR3 length: 16 residues. Germline values: CDR1 LGHDT, CDR2 YNNKEL (reference sequence). The CDR3 spells CASSPERDRRIDTQYF. CDR3 nucleotide sequence: TGTGCCAGCAGCCCCGAGCGTGACCGACGGATAGATACGCAGTATTTT.

The rearrangement joins TRBV18 to TRBJ1-6; D is unclear. With 3 bases removed from V and 8 bases from J, the gap between germline ends came to 11 bases. Germline CDR1 KGHSH, CDR2 LQKENI. There are 14 residues in the CDR3. The CDR3 DNA is TGTGCCAGCTCACCCCCCCTAGGAGATTCACCCCTCCACTTT. Translating gives CASSPPLGDSPLHF.